This T cell receptor delta chain was recovered during a study of gamma-delta chains in newborns, infants, children. The wider study: Microbial exposure reportedly drives polyclonal innate γδ T cell expansion after birth.

This clone was detected only a few times. The mismatch at residue 16 between this DNA's translation and the TCRdb protein of a much larger clone likely reflects a read error; the protein shown is translated from the DNA. In germline, CDR1 is GEAIGNYY, CDR2 EKD. The CDR3 runs to 18 residues. TCRdb re-processed the reads via CATT. The table records about 3,500 delta-chain clones, about 0.6% of them present only once. The receptor comes from a child who was a newborn, infant or young child, either healthy, febrile or measles-vaccinated (not recorded which). The sequenced sample was blood. This chain uses TRDV2 with TRDJ2; TRDD3 matches at 12 bases. The CDR3 bases are TGTGCCTGTGACGAGTACTGGGGGATACCAACTTTGACAGCACAAATCTTCTTT. It specifies CACDEYWGIPTLTAQIFF.